Presented here are 11 T cell receptor beta chains from one specimen sequenced in a study of T cells after yellow fever vaccination. TCRdb re-called the 5' RACE reads with MiXCR, one entry per CDR3 protein. The data show 500,000 to 650,000 distinct CDR3 sequences, roughly 17% seen once. The material sequenced was PBMCs, taken around 5 days after the first yellow fever vaccination. These receptors were obtained from a man aged 18 to 29 who received the YFV17D yellow fever vaccine.

The chain combines TRBV24-1 with TRBJ2-2; D gene unclear. The CDR3 sequence is 14 residues long. V lost 7 bases, J lost 0 bases, and 8 bases lay in between. CDR1 is KGHDR and CDR2 is SFDVKD in the germline V gene. The CDR3 protein is CATSPITNTGELFF. The CDR3 DNA follows: TGTGCCACCAGCCCAATCACGAACACCGGGGAGCTGTTTTTT.

This clonotype has just a few counts. The chain is built from TRBV20-1 and TRBJ1-2; 9 bases match TRBD1. Germline V gene sequence: CDR1 DFQATT, CDR2 SNEGSKA (reference sequence). There are 13 residues in the CDR3. V gave up 4 bases and J gave up 5 bases; unmatched junction bases: 5. The CDR3 sequence: CSAKSGTGYGYTF. The CDR3 DNA follows: TGCAGTGCTAAGTCCGGGACAGGGTATGGCTACACCTTC.

This clonotype was seen repeatedly, ten times or more. The CDR3 nucleotides read TGTGCCAGCAGCTTAATTTCAGATGAGCAGTTCTTC. This sequence encodes CASSLISDEQFF. V usage is TRBV7-9 and J usage is TRBJ2-1; D not certain. This CDR3 region has 12 residues. V was cut by 2 bases and J by 8 bases, with 7 bases left in between. The germline V gene encodes CDR1 SEHNR and CDR2 FQNEAQ (reference sequence).

J is TRBJ1-2 and V is TRBV12-3 or TRBV12-4; D uncertain. The CDR3 is made up of 9 amino acids. Trimming cost V 6 bases and J 13 bases, with 9 bases left between them. This CDR3 reads CASSYTATF. For the CDR3, the DNA is TGTGCCAGCAGCTACACAGCCACCTTC.

This clonotype appeared a few times. The chain employs TRBV6-2 or TRBV6-3 and TRBJ2-3; D uncertain. The CDR3 runs 12 residues. The germline V and J ends were trimmed by 6 bases and 6 bases, with 10 bases remaining between them. Looked up from germline, CDR1 is MNHEY and CDR2 is SVGEGT. The CDR3 nucleotides read TGTGCCAGCAGCCAAACGATGGATACGCAGTATTTT. This translates into CASSQTMDTQYF.

V and J are TRBV29-1 and TRBJ1-4; weak D call: TRBD1 (5 bases). CDR3 length: 12 amino acids. Trimming cost V 4 bases and J 7 bases, with 10 bases left between them. The germline V gene has CDR1 SQVTM and CDR2 ANQGSEA. CDR3 sequence (DNA): TGCAGCGTTGGGAGGGGAAGTGAAAAACTGTTTTTT. Its translation is CSVGRGSEKLFF.

The J gene is TRBJ2-5, the V gene TRBV20-1, with 8 bases aligning to TRBD2. The CDR3 has 16 amino acids. Germline V gene lookup returns CDR1 DFQATT and CDR2 SNEGSKA (reference sequence). With 6 bases clipped from V and 5 bases from J, the junction kept 17 bases outside the gene matches. In DNA, the CDR3 is TGCAGTGCCCTGGATTCGGATCAGCGGGGGTTTGAGACCCAGTACTTC. Amino acids: CSALDSDQRGFETQYF.

The chain recombines TRBV11-2 with TRBJ1-5; 7 bases are shared with TRBD1. Germline CDR1 SGHAT, CDR2 FQNNGV. There are 15 residues in the CDR3. Losses at the gene ends were 5 bases for V and 5 bases for J; bases not matched to a gene: 9. CDR3 nucleotide sequence: TGTGCCAGCAGCCGACAGACAGGGACCGATCAGCCCCAGCATTTT. This encodes CASSRQTGTDQPQHF.

This clonotype was found a few times. The V and J genes are TRBV6-6 and TRBJ1-6, with D possibly TRBD1 on 5 matching bases. The CDR3 sequence is 10 residues long. CDR1 and CDR2 from the germline V gene are MNHNY and SVGAGI (reference sequence). The V gene lost 3 bases and the J gene lost 15 bases, with 6 bases spanning the gap. The CDR3 here is CASSYRGLHF. CDR3 DNA: TGTGCCAGCAGTTATAGGGGCCTCCACTTT.

This chain joins TRBV4-3 and TRBJ1-2; TRBD1 is a possible D gene (5 bases). The CDR3 covers 15 residues. The germline gives CDR1 LGHNA, CDR2 YSLEER. V was cut by 1 base and J by 4 bases, with 13 bases left in between. CDR3 amino acids: CASSQGGAAGYGYTF. DNA of the CDR3: TGCGCCAGCAGCCAAGGAGGGGCAGCCGGCTATGGCTACACCTTC.

V is TRBV5-1 and J is TRBJ1-6; the D gene is possibly TRBD1 (6 bases). The CDR3 is 16 amino acids. Germline lookup yields CDR1 SGHRS and CDR2 YFSETQ. Deletions cut 4 bases from V and 14 bases from J, with 25 bases between. CDR3 nucleotides: TGCGCCAGCAGCGACTCCACGGCAGGGGAAAATTTGGCCCTCCACTTT. Translation gives CASSDSTAGENLALHF.